Sequencing of this T cell receptor beta chain was carried out in a study of lymphopenia after photon versus proton radiotherapy. Turning to this clone: Its antigen is undetermined.

Data came from immunoSEQ multiplex PCR; TCRdb stores just in-frame clones and leaves some out. The sample yields roughly 58,000 clones, about 90% seen once. Study-wide results and caveats: Post-nadir TCR diversity decline inversely tracked overall survival among those who died. Authors raise, but do not show, better survival with proton therapy.

From germline, CDR1 is ENHRY and CDR2 SYGVKD. The junction had 9 bases not matched to a gene; V was cut back by 0 bases and J by 4 bases. This CDR3 is built from 17 residues. J is TRBJ2-7 and V is TRBV10-3, with TRBD1 matching 10 bases. The TCR comes from an elderly man with esophageal cancer. The sequenced sample was peripheral blood, obtained from a patient treated with proton-based radiotherapy. Here the CDR3 DNA reads TGTGCCATCAGTGAGTCGCCCGGGACAGGGGCCAGTTACGAGCAGTACTTC. Translation: CAISESPGTGASYEQYF.